This T cell receptor beta chain was sequenced during a study of shared T cell receptors in the human thymus. Clones were sequenced by immunoSEQ multiplex PCR, and TCRdb holds only the in-frame ones, with some missing. This sample has around 730,000 clones, with approximately 85% found just once. The CDR3 spans 15 residues. V lost 2 bases and J 4 bases, leaving 14 bases between the germline ends. Germline CDR1 SEHNR, CDR2 FQNEAQ (reference sequence). The sample also formed part of further work on human thymus T cells.

The specimen sequenced was thymocytes. The sequence came from a girl in the first two years of life with a congenital heart defect. The V and J genes are TRBV7-9 and TRBJ1-2; D remains ambiguous. The CDR3 coding sequence is TGTGCCAGCAGCTTATCCAGAGGCGGTTTCTATGGCTACACCTTC. Protein product: CASSLSRGGFYGYTF. The full variable domain, in which reference TRBV7-9 and TRBJ1-2 provide the parts outside the CDR3, is DTGVSQNPRHKITKRGQNVTFRCDPISEHNRLYWYRQTLGQGPEFLTYFQNEAQLEKSRLLSDRFSAERPKGSFSTLEIQRTEQGDSAMYLCASSLSRGGFYGYTFGSGTRLTVV.